These T cell receptor beta chains were read from a single sample in a study of blood T cell repertoires in COVID-19. Measured with immunoSEQ multiplex PCR; TCRdb has only the in-frame clones, and not every one. Counted here are approximately 15,000 clones, over 65% occurring once; the ten biggest clones make up roughly 19%. The sequenced sample consisted of peripheral blood. The source of these receptors is a boy aged 2 to 10 with active or convalescent COVID-19. Both conserved end residues are part of each CDR3. D genes are given only for firm matches. Size tells how often a clone was seen (once, few, many) or the class of an expanded clone, and some rows leave it out.

d_gene	v_gene	abundance	j_gene	CDR3aa	CDR3nt
.	TRBV7-6	.	TRBJ1-2	CASSPDGGNYGYTF	TGTGCCAGCAGCCCCGACGGGGGAAACTATGGCTACACCTTC
.	TRBV21-1	.	TRBJ2-7	CASSPPTSGSSYEQYF	TGTGCCAGCAGCCCACCTACAAGCGGTTCATCCTACGAGCAGTACTTC
TRBD1	TRBV27	medium-sized	TRBJ1-2	CASSYQSTGQEGYTF	TGTGCCAGCAGTTACCAATCCACTGGACAGGAGGGCTACACCTTC
.	TRBV19	few	TRBJ2-7	CASSAGTSYSYEQYF	TGTGCCAGTAGTGCCGGGACTTCTTACTCCTACGAGCAGTACTTC
TRBD2	TRBV6-6	.	TRBJ2-5	CASISSLAGGSETQYF	TGTGCCAGCATCTCCTCCCTAGCGGGGGGCTCAGAGACCCAGTACTTC
.	TRBV3-1/TRBV3-2	.	TRBJ2-7	CASSTEQSYEQYF	TGTGCCAGCAGCACCGAACAGTCCTACGAGCAGTACTTC
.	TRBV13	once	TRBJ1-2	CASSLRSGGDGYTF	TGTGCCAGCAGCTTAAGGTCGGGGGGGGACGGCTACACCTTC
TRBD2	TRBV7-8	.	TRBJ2-4	CASSLGGTITLAKNIQYF	TGTGCCAGCAGCTTAGGGGGGACTATCACACTAGCCAAAAACATTCAGTACTTC
TRBD1	TRBV18	.	TRBJ2-7	CASSPLRGTGSYEQYF	TGTGCCAGCTCACCACTTAGGGGGACAGGGTCCTACGAGCAGTACTTC
.	TRBV9	.	TRBJ2-5	CASSVAGWETQYF	TGTGCCAGCAGCGTAGCGGGATGGGAGACCCAGTACTTC
TRBD2	TRBV5-1	.	TRBJ2-7	CASTDLAGGSEQYF	TGCGCCAGCACCGACCTAGCGGGAGGATCCGAGCAGTACTTC
TRBD1	TRBV7-9	.	TRBJ1-1	CASSRQDRLFTEAFF	TGTGCCAGCAGCAGACAGGACAGGCTGTTCACTGAAGCTTTCTTT
TRBD2	TRBV6-5	.	TRBJ2-1	CASSPLAGTYNEQFF	TGTGCCAGCAGCCCACTAGCGGGGACCTACAATGAGCAGTTCTTC
.	TRBV6-5	few	TRBJ1-1	CASSSLRLLNTEAFF	TGTGCCAGCAGTTCCCTGAGGCTATTGAACACTGAAGCTTTCTTT
.	TRBV11-1	.	TRBJ1-2	CASSLEVGPYGYTF	TGTGCCAGCAGCTTAGAGGTGGGCCCGTATGGCTACACCTTC
.	TRBV5-7	.	TRBJ1-6	CASSEVSNPSSYNSPLHF	TGTGCCAGCAGCGAGGTATCCAACCCGAGCTCCTATAATTCACCCCTCCACTTT
.	TRBV28	.	TRBJ2-7	CASSLIGDKIPEQYF	TGTGCCAGCAGCCTCATCGGGGACAAAATTCCCGAGCAGTACTTC
.	TRBV20-1	.	TRBJ2-1	CSASQTHYEQFF	TGCAGTGCTAGTCAGACACACTATGAGCAGTTCTTC
.	TRBV6-2/TRBV6-3	.	TRBJ2-2	CASSYPRLVGELFF	TGTGCCAGCAGTTACCCCAGACTAGTCGGGGAGCTGTTTTTT
.	TRBV6-4	few	TRBJ2-1	CASILISGEQFF	TGTGCCAGCATTCTTATATCGGGTGAGCAGTTCTTC
.	TRBV10-1	.	TRBJ1-4	CALDGGREKLFF	TGCGCCCTTGACGGGGGGAGAGAAAAACTGTTTTTT
.	TRBV4-1	.	TRBJ1-6	CASSQDRGRDSPLHF	TGCGCCAGCAGCCAAGACAGGGGCAGGGACTCACCCCTCCACTTT
TRBD1	TRBV10-1	.	TRBJ2-1	CASSFGQGVRNEQFF	TGCGCCAGCAGCTTCGGACAGGGGGTGCGAAATGAGCAGTTCTTC
.	TRBV7-9	few	TRBJ1-6	CASSLPEGHNSPLHF	TGTGCCAGCAGCCTCCCTGAGGGCCATAATTCACCCCTCCACTTT
TRBD1	TRBV5-1	.	TRBJ1-1	CASSLDSDRWAFF	TGCGCCAGCAGCTTGGATTCGGACAGGTGGGCTTTCTTT
.	TRBV5-1	once	TRBJ1-1	CASSLVGPEGVKAFF	TGCGCCAGCAGCTTGGTGGGCCCCGAGGGAGTGAAAGCTTTCTTT
.	TRBV16	.	TRBJ2-1	CASSQLGGRTYNEQFF	TGTGCCAGCAGCCAATTAGGGGGTCGCACCTACAATGAGCAGTTCTTC
.	TRBV11-1	.	TRBJ2-5	CASSYGGTQYF	TGTGCCAGCAGCTATGGAGGAACCCAGTACTTC